This T cell receptor (beta chain) was obtained from a study of response to subunit inactivated influenza vaccine. With 2 bases clipped from V and 8 bases from J, the junction kept 5 bases outside the gene matches. CDR3 length: 16 amino acids. CDR1 and CDR2 (germline): LGHNA, YSLEER. Study-level points and caveats: Every seasonal influenza vaccination brings in few new T cells, the authors suggested.

This clonotype was recorded a few times. Its antigen is currently unknown. Each CDR3 protein gets one entry after TCRdb re-called the RT-PCR reads with MiXCR. The sample contains roughly 570,000 distinct CDR3 sequences, around 15% of which appear only once. This clonotype was obtained from a man in his fifties or sixties who received an inactivated influenza vaccine. The sample was PBMCs from blood, taken about 11 days after vaccination. The genes are TRBV4-3 and TRBJ2-1; 14 bases agree with TRBD2. The CDR3 DNA follows: TGCGCCAGCAGCCAAACCGGGACTAGCGGGAGCCATGAGCAGTTCTTC. Translating it yields CASSQTGTSGSHEQFF.